This T cell receptor beta chain was found in a study of CD8 T cells in ankylosing spondylitis. Study observations and caveats: Roughly eight highly homologous variants made up a TCR beta motif that seemed to typify ankylosing spondylitis blood. Significant enrichment of disease-linked clones was reported in matched ankylosing spondylitis synovial fluid. Researchers report that disease-linked clones proved CD8+ and relatively rare in peripheral blood.

In regard to this clonotype: Its cognate antigen is unknown.

It was by quantitative 5'-RACE with molecular barcodes that TCR beta libraries were made. TCRdb re-derived calls from the 5' RACE reads in MiXCR, one entry per CDR3 protein. The repertoire holds a few hundred thousand distinct CDR3 sequences, with roughly 17% as singletons. The length of the CDR3 is 13 residues. Germline V gives CDR1 LNHDA, CDR2 SQIVND (reference sequence). The V and J ends lost 7 bases and 0 bases, in that order; junction bases with no gene match: 2. The clonotype was recovered from a male donor with ankylosing spondylitis. Source material: blood, either unsorted or a sorted T cell fraction (not recorded which). The chain has TRBV19 and TRBJ1-2; 7 bases fit TRBD1. The DNA for the CDR3 is TGTGCCAGTAAGACAGGGCCTAACTATGGCTACACCTTC. This sequence encodes CASKTGPNYGYTF. The entire variable domain, with the rest obtained from reference TRBV19 and TRBJ1-2, is as follows: DGGITQSPKYLFRKEGQNVTLSCEQNLNHDAMYWYRQDPGQGLRLIYYSQIVNDFQKGDIAEGYSVSREKKESFPLTVTSAQKNPTAFYLCASKTGPNYGYTFGSGTRLTVV.